This T cell receptor (beta chain) was profiled in a study of cytomegalovirus exposure and HLA in healthy donors. The PCR used 60 Vbeta and 13 Jbeta primers. Some clones are missing from TCRdb's copy, which holds only in-frame ones; the method was immunoSEQ multiplex PCR. Of 150,000 to 200,000 clones in the sample, roughly 70% were seen once. This CDR3 spans 16 amino acids. V lost 1 base, J lost 0 bases, and 3 bases stayed unmatched. Per germline, CDR1 SNHLY and CDR2 FYNNEI. This receptor was obtained from a woman in her fifties or sixties in good health and CMV-seropositive. Sequencing used PBMCs. This sequence joins TRBV2 and TRBJ2-1, with TRBD2 matching 7 bases. The CDR3 reads CASSEEASGSYNEQFF. CDR3 sequence (DNA): TGTGCCAGCAGTGAAGAGGCTAGCGGCTCCTACAATGAGCAGTTCTTC.